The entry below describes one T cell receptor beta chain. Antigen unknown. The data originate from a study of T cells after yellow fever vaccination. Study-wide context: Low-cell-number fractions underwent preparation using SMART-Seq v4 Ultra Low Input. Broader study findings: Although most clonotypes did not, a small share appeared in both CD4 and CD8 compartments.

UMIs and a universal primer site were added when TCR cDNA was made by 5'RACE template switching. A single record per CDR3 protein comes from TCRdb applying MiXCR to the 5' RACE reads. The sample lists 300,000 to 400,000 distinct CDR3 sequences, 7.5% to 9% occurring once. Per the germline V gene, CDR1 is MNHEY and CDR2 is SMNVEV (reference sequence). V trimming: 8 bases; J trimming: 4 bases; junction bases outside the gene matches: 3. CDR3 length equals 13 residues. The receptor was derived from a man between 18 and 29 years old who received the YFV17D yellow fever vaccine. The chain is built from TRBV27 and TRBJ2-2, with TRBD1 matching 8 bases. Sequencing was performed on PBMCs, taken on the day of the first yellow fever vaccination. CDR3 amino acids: CASRQGPTGELFF. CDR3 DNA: TGTGCCAGCCGACAGGGGCCCACCGGGGAGCTGTTTTTT.